One sample yielded the 7 T cell receptor beta chains listed below, sequenced in a study of blood T cell repertoires in COVID-19. Only in-frame clones appear in the TCRdb table, and some are missing; sequencing was by immunoSEQ multiplex PCR. The table shows tens of thousands of clones, with approximately 80% occurring only once. The source material was peripheral blood. These receptors were obtained from a human donor in a cohort sampled during active COVID-19.

The V and J genes are TRBV6-2 or TRBV6-3 and TRBJ1-1; 9 bases align to TRBD1. There are 15 residues in the CDR3. Germline assignment: CDR1 MNHEY and CDR2 SVGEGT. J lost 9 bases, V lost 5 bases, and 13 bases had no gene match. The CDR3 DNA reads as TGTGCCAGCAGTACCACCTCAAGGACAGGGGTAAAAGCTTTCTTT. It encodes CASSTTSRTGVKAFF.

The rearrangement uses TRBV2 and TRBJ2-3; D may be TRBD2 (6 bases). The CDR3 spans 17 residues. V was pared by 4 bases and J by 1 base, with 18 bases between. Germline CDR1 is SNHLY and CDR2 is FYNNEI. CDR3 loop: CASSAIFGGGGTDTQYF. Written as DNA, the CDR3 is TGTGCCAGCAGTGCCATTTTCGGGGGTGGGGGCACAGATACGCAGTATTTT. Combining the CDR3 with reference TRBV2 and TRBJ2-3 gives the whole variable domain EPEVTQTPSHQVTQMGQEVILRCVPISNHLYFYWYRQILGQKVEFLVSFYNNEISEKSEIFDDQFSVERPDGSNFTLKIRSTKLEDSAMYFCASSAIFGGGGTDTQYFGPGTRLTVL.

This clone was recorded once. V usage is TRBV28 and J usage is TRBJ1-3; D not resolved. CDR1 and CDR2 (germline): MDHEN, SYDVKM. The CDR3 is made up of 17 amino acids. The ends were cut back, 6 bases at V and 0 bases at J, with 18 bases in the middle. The CDR3 DNA is TGTGCCAGCAGCCCAGTTTTGGGCCGAAGCTCTGGAAACACCATATATTTT. Translation: CASSPVLGRSSGNTIYF.

V usage is TRBV20-1 and J usage is TRBJ1-2; tentatively, D is TRBD1 (5 bases). With 6 bases removed from V and 3 bases from J, the gap between germline ends came to 8 bases. Germline V gene lookup returns CDR1 DFQATT and CDR2 SNEGSKA (reference sequence). CDR3 length: 11 residues. The CDR3 DNA reads as TGCAGTGCGGGGGGTGACTATGGCTACACCTTC. Residues: CSAGGDYGYTF.

This clone showed up just a few times. The chain couples TRBV5-1 to TRBJ2-5; possibly TRBD2 for D (6 bases). The CDR3 length is 14 residues. V lost 1 base to trimming and J lost 1 base, with 8 bases between them. Germline V gene lookup returns CDR1 SGHRS and CDR2 YFSETQ. The CDR3 region has the DNA TGCGCCAGCAGCTTGTCCGGGGGCCAAGAGACCCAGTACTTC. Amino acids: CASSLSGGQETQYF. Supplemented by reference TRBV5-1 and TRBJ2-5, the full variable domain reads KAGVTQTPRYLIKTRGQQVTLSCSPISGHRSVSWYQQTPGQGLQFLFEYFSETQRNKGNFPGRFSGRQFSNSRSEMNVSTLELGDSALYLCASSLSGGQETQYFGPGTRLLVL.

The chain couples TRBV9 to TRBJ1-6, with 8 bases fitting TRBD1. The CDR3 has 15 amino acids. Germline assignment: CDR1 SGDLS and CDR2 YYNGEE. The V gene end was trimmed by 2 bases and the J gene end by 7 bases; junction bases not matched to a gene: 5. The CDR3 DNA follows: TGTGCCAGCAGCGTCACAGGGGGAAGCAATTCACCCCTCCACTTT. Protein: CASSVTGGSNSPLHF. Using reference TRBV9 and TRBJ1-6 for the parts outside the CDR3, the full variable domain is DSGVTQTPKHLITATGQRVTLRCSPRSGDLSVYWYQQSLDQGLQFLIQYYNGEERAKGNILERFSAQQFPDLHSELNLSSLELGDSALYFCASSVTGGSNSPLHFGNGTRLTVT.

This chain connects TRBV29-1 to TRBJ2-1, with 9 positions matching TRBD1. The CDR3 consists of 15 residues. CDR1 and CDR2 from the germline V gene are SQVTM and ANQGSEA. V gave up 3 bases and J gave up 0 bases; unmatched junction bases: 3. This chain's CDR3 is CSVEGDRVSYNEQFF. For the CDR3, the DNA is TGCAGCGTTGAGGGGGACAGGGTCTCCTACAATGAGCAGTTCTTC.